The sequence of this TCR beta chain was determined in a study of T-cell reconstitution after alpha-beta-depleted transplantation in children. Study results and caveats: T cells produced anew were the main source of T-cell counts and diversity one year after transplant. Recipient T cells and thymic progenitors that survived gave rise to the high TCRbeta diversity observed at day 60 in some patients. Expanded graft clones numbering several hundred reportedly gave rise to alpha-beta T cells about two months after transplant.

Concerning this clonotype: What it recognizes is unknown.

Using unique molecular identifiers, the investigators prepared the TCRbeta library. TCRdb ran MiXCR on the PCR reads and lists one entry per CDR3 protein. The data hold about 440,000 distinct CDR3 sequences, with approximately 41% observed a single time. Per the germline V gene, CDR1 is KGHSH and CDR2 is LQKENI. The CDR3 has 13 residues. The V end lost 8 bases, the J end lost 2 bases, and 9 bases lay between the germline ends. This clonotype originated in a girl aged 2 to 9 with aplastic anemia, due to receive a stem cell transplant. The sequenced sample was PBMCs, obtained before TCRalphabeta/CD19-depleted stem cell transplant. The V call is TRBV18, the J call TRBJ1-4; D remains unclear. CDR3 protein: CASQAGTNEKLFF. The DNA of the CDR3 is TGTGCCAGCCAGGCGGGTACTAATGAAAAACTGTTTTTT.